In its sample, the clone carrying this T cell receptor (beta chain) is medium-sized. What it binds is not known. The TCRbeta library incorporated unique molecular identifiers. A single record per CDR3 protein comes from TCRdb applying MiXCR to the PCR reads. The sample includes under 5,000 distinct CDR3 sequences, 7.3% of them seen just once. Germline V lookup: CDR1 DFQATT, CDR2 SNEGSKA (reference sequence). CDR3 length: 16 amino acids. V gave up 6 bases and J gave up 2 bases, with 21 bases separating them. The data were taken from a study of T-cell reconstitution after alpha-beta-depleted transplantation in children. Points from the study as a whole: Reports say that about two months after transplant, the alpha-beta T cells came out of several hundred graft clones that had expanded. High day-60 TCRbeta diversity in some patients came from surviving recipient T cells and thymic progenitors.

This specimen was PBMCs, mostly from graft donor cells, taken 60 days after TCRalphabeta/CD19-depleted stem cell transplant. J is TRBJ2-3 and V is TRBV20-1; no clear D. The TCR originated in a boy younger than two who had a stem cell transplant for SCID, so the T cells may come from the graft donor. In DNA form, the CDR3 reads TGCAGTGCGTCCCTGTCGTCCCCATCCGCCACAGATACGCAGTATTTT. Amino acid sequence: CSASLSSPSATDTQYF.